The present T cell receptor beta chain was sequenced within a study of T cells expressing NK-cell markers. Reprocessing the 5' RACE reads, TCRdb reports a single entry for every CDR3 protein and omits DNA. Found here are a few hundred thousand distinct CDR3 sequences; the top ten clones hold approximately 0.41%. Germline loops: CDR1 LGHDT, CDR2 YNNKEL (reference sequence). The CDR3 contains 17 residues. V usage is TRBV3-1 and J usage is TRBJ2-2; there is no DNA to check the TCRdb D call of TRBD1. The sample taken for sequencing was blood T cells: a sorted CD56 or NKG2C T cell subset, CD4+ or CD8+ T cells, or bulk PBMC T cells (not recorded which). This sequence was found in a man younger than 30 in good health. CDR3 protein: CASSQDQGPGDTGELFF.